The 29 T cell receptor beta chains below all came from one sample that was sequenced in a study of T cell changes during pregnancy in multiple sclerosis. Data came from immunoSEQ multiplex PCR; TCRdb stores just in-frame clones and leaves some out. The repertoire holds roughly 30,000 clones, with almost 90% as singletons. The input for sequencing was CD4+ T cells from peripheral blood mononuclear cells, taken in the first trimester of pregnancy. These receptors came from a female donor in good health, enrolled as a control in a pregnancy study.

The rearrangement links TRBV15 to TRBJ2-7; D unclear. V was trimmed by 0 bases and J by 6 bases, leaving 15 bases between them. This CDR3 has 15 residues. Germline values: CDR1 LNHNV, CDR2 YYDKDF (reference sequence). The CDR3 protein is CATSRDYRLLGEQYF. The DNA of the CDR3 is TGTGCCACCAGCAGAGATTATCGACTTCTGGGCGAGCAGTACTTC.

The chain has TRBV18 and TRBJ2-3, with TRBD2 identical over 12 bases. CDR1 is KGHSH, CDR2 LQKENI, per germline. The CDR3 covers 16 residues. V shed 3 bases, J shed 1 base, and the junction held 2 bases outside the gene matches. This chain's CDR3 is CASSPRLAGGTDTQYF. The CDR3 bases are TGTGCCAGCTCACCTAGACTAGCGGGGGGCACAGATACGCAGTATTTT.

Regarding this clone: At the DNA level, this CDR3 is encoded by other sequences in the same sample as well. CDR3 protein: CASRGQGGGQPQHF. The CDR3 coding sequence is TGTGCCAGCAGGGGACAGGGGGGGGGCCAGCCCCAGCATTTT. The genes are TRBV6-5 and TRBJ1-5; 11 nucleotides align to TRBD1. The germline V gene has CDR1 MNHEY and CDR2 SVGAGI. V shed 6 bases, J shed 7 bases, and the junction held 5 bases outside the gene matches. The CDR3 totals 14 residues.

The CDR3 is CAWRGPGGLETQYF. The CDR3 DNA reads TGTGCCTGGAGGGGCCCAGGGGGCCTCGAGACCCAGTACTTC. The V gene is TRBV30, the J gene TRBJ2-5, with 8 nucleotides matching TRBD1. Unmatched junction bases numbered 8, after V lost 3 bases and J lost 5 bases. CDR3 length equals 14 residues. Germline values: CDR1 GTSNPN, CDR2 SVGIG (reference sequence).

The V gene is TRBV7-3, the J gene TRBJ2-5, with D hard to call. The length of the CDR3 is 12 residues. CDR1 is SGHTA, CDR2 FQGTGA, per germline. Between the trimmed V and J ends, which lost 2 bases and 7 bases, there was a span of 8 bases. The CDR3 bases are TGTGCCAGCAGCTTAGGCGGTGGGACCCAGTACTTC. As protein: CASSLGGGTQYF.

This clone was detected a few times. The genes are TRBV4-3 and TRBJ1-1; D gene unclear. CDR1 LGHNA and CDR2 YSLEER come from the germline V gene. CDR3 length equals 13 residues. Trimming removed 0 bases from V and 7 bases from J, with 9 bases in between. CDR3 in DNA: TGCGCCAGCAGCCAAGAAAGGAGTTTTGAAGCTTTCTTT. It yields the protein CASSQERSFEAFF.

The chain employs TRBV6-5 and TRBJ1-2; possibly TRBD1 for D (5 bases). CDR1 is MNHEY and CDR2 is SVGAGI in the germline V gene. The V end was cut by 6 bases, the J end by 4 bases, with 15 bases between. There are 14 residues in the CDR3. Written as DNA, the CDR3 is TGTGCCAGCAGCCCCTTGCTCGGGGGCTATGGCTACACCTTC. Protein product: CASSPLLGGYGYTF.

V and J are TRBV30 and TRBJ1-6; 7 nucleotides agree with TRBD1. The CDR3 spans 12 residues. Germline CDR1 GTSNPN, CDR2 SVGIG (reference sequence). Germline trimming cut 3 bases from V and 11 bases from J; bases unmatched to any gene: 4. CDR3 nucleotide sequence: TGTGCCTGGAGAGCAGGGGGACCACCCCTCCACTTT. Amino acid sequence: CAWRAGGPPLHF.

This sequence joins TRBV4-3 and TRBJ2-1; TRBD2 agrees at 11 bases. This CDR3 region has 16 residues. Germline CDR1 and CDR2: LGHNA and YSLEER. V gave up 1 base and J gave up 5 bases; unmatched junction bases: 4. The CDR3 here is CASSQGSGGAHNEQFF. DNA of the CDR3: TGCGCCAGCAGCCAAGGTAGCGGGGGGGCCCACAATGAGCAGTTCTTC.

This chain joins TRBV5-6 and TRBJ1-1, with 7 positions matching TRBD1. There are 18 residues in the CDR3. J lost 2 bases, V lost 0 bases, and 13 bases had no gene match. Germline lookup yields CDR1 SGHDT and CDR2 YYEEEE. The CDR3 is CASSLEGVRGLPNTEAFF. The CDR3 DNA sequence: TGTGCCAGCAGCTTGGAAGGTGTGAGGGGGCTACCCAACACTGAAGCTTTCTTT.

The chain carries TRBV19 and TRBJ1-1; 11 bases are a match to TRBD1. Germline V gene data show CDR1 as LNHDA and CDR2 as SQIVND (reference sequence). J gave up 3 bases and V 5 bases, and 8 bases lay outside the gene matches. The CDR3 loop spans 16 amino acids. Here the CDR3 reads CASSQDRGLRDTEAFF. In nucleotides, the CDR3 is TGTGCCAGTAGTCAGGACAGGGGGCTTCGGGACACTGAAGCTTTCTTT.

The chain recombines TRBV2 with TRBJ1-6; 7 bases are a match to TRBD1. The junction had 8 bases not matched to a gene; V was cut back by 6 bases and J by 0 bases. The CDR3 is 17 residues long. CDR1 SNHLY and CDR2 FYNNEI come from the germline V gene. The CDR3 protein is CASRPGQDRSYNSPLHF. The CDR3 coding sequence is TGTGCCAGCAGGCCCGGACAGGACCGCTCCTATAATTCACCCCTCCACTTT. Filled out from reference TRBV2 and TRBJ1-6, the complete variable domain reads EPEVTQTPSHQVTQMGQEVILRCVPISNHLYFYWYRQILGQKVEFLVSFYNNEISEKSEIFDDQFSVERPDGSNFTLKIRSTKLEDSAMYFCASRPGQDRSYNSPLHFGNGTRLTVT.

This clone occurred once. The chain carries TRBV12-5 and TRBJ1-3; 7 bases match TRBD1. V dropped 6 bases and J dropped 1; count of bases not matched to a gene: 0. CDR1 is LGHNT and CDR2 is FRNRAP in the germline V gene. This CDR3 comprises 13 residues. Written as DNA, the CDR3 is TGTGCTAGTGGGACAGGGTCTGGAAACACCATATATTTT. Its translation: CASGTGSGNTIYF. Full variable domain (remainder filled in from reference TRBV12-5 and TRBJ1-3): DARVTQTPRHKVTEMGQEVTMRCQPILGHNTVFWYRQTMMQGLELLAYFRNRAPLDDSGMPKDRFSAEMPDATLATLKIQPSEPRDSAVYFCASGTGSGNTIYFGEGSWLTVV.

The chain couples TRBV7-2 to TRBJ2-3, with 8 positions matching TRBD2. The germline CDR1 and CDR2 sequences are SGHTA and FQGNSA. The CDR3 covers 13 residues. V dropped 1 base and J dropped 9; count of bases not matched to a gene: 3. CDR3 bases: TGTGCCAGCAGCTTAGAAGCTAGCGGGACGCAGTATTTT. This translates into CASSLEASGTQYF.

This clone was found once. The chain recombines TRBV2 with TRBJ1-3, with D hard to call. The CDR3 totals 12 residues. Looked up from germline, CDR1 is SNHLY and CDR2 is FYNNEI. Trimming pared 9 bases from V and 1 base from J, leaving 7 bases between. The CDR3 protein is CAREGSGNTIYF. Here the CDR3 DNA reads TGTGCCAGAGAGGGTTCTGGAAACACCATATATTTT.

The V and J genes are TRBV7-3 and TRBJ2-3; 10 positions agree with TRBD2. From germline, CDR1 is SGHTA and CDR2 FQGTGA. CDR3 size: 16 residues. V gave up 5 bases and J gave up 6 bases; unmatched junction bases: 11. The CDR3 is CASSHRASGGVDTQYF. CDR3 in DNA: TGTGCCAGCAGCCACCGGGCTAGCGGGGGCGTGGATACGCAGTATTTT.

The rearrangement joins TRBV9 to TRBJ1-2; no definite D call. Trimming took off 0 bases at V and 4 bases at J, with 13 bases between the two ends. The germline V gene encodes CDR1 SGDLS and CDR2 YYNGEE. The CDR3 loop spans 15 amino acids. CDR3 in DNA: TGTGCCAGCAGCGTAGGCCCCGGGATGGCCTATGGCTACACCTTC. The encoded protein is CASSVGPGMAYGYTF.

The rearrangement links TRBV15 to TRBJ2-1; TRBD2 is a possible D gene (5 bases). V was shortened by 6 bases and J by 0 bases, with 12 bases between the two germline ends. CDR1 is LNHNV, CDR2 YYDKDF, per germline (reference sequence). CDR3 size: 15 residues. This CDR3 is CATRGGRSSYNEQFF. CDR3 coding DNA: TGTGCCACCAGAGGAGGCCGGAGCTCCTACAATGAGCAGTTCTTC.

The DNA of the CDR3 is TGTGCCAGCAGCGGGCCGACTAGCGGTGCTACCGGGGAGCTGTTTTTT. Residues: CASSGPTSGATGELFF. The V gene is TRBV7-9, the J gene TRBJ2-2, with 9 bases matching TRBD2. V was clipped by 5 bases and J by 5 bases; unmatched bases: 9. The CDR3 consists of 16 residues. Germline CDR1 and CDR2: SEHNR and FQNEAQ (reference sequence).

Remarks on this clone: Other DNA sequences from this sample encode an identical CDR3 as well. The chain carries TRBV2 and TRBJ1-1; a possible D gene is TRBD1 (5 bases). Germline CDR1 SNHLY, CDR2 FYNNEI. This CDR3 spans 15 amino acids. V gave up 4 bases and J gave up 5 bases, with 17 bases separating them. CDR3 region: CASSADGGIGTEAFF. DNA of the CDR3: TGTGCCAGCAGTGCCGACGGGGGTATCGGTACTGAAGCTTTCTTT.

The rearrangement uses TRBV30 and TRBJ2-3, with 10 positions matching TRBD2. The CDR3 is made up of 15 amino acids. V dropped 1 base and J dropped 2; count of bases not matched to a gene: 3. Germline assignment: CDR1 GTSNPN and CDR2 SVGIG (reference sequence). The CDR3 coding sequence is TGTGCCTGGAGTGAAAGCGGGGGGGCCACAGATACGCAGTATTTT. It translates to CAWSESGGATDTQYF.

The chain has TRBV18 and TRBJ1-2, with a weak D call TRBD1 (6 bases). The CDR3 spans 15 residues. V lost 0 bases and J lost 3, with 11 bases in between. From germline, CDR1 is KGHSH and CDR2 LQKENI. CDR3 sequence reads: CASSPPQGSHYGYTF. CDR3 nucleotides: TGTGCCAGCTCACCACCGCAGGGGAGCCACTATGGCTACACCTTC. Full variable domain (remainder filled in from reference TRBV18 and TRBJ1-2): NAGVMQNPRHLVRRRGQEARLRCSPMKGHSHVYWYRQLPEEGLKFMVYLQKENIIDESGMPKERFSAEFPKEGPSILRIQQVVRGDSAAYFCASSPPQGSHYGYTFGSGTRLTVV.

CDR3 DNA: TGCGCCAGCAGCTTGGTGGGGCCGGGGGTCGGAGATACGCAGTATTTT. Translation gives CASSLVGPGVGDTQYF. The chain couples TRBV5-1 to TRBJ2-3; D is possibly TRBD2 (6 bases). V was shortened by 0 bases and J by 5 bases, with 16 bases between the two germline ends. CDR1 and CDR2 (germline): SGHRS, YFSETQ. The CDR3 is 16 amino acids.

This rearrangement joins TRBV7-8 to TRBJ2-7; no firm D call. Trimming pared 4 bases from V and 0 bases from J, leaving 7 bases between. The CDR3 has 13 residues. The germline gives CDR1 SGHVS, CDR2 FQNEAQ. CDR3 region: CASSYSISYEQYF. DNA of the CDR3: TGTGCCAGCAGCTATAGTATCTCCTACGAGCAGTACTTC.

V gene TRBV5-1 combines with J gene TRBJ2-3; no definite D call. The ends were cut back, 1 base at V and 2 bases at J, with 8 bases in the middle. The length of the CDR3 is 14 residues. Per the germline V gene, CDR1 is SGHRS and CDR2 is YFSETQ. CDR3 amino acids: CASSLSGFTDTQYF. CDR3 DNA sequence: TGCGCCAGCAGCTTGTCCGGGTTCACAGATACGCAGTATTTT.

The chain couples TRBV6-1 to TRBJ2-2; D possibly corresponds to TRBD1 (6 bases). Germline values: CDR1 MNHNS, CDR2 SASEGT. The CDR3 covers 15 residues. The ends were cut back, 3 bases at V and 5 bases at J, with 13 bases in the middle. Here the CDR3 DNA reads TGTGCCAGCAGTGACTTCCATACAGGGACCGGGGAGCTGTTTTTT. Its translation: CASSDFHTGTGELFF.

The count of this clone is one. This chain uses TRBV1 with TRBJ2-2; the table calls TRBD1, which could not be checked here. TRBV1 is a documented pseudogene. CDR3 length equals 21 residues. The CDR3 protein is CTSSQDIKDSSDPSNTGELFF. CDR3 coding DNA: TGCACCAGCAGCCAAGATATTAAAGACAGCTCAGACCCATCGAACACCGGGGAGCTGTTTTTT.

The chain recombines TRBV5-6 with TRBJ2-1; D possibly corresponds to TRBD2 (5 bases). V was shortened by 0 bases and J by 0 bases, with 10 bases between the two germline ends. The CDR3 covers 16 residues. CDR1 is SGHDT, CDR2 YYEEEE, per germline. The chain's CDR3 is CASSLEPGSSYNEQFF. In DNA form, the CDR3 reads TGTGCCAGCAGCTTGGAGCCGGGGAGCTCCTACAATGAGCAGTTCTTC.

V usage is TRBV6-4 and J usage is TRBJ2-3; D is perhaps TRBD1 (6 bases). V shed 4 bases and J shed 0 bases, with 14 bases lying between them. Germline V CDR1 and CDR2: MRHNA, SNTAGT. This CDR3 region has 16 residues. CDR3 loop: CASSVPGHISTDTQYF. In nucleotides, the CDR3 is TGTGCCAGCAGTGTCCCGGGACACATTAGCACAGATACGCAGTATTTT.